The clone carrying this T cell receptor beta chain was recorded a few times. This CDR3 spans 14 amino acids. CDR1 is SGHRS and CDR2 is YFSETQ in the germline V gene. Trimming removed 4 bases from V and 12 bases from J, with 20 bases in between. TCRdb processed the RT-PCR reads anew with MiXCR; each CDR3 protein has one entry. The data contain approximately 720,000 distinct CDR3 sequences, approximately 14% of them seen just once; the ten biggest clones take up roughly 4%. The rearrangement uses TRBV5-1 and TRBJ2-1; the D gene is possibly TRBD1 (6 bases). The specimen sequenced was memory CD4+ T cells from blood. The TCR comes from a female donor in good health, serving as a healthy control. CDR3 loop: CASSPEGGPWGQFF. The DNA for the CDR3 is TGCGCCAGCAGCCCCGAAGGGGGACCATGGGGGCAGTTCTTC. The full variable domain, in which reference TRBV5-1 and TRBJ2-1 provide the parts outside the CDR3, is KAGVTQTPRYLIKTRGQQVTLSCSPISGHRSVSWYQQTPGQGLQFLFEYFSETQRNKGNFPGRFSGRQFSNSRSEMNVSTLELGDSALYLCASSPEGGPWGQFFGPGTRLTVL.